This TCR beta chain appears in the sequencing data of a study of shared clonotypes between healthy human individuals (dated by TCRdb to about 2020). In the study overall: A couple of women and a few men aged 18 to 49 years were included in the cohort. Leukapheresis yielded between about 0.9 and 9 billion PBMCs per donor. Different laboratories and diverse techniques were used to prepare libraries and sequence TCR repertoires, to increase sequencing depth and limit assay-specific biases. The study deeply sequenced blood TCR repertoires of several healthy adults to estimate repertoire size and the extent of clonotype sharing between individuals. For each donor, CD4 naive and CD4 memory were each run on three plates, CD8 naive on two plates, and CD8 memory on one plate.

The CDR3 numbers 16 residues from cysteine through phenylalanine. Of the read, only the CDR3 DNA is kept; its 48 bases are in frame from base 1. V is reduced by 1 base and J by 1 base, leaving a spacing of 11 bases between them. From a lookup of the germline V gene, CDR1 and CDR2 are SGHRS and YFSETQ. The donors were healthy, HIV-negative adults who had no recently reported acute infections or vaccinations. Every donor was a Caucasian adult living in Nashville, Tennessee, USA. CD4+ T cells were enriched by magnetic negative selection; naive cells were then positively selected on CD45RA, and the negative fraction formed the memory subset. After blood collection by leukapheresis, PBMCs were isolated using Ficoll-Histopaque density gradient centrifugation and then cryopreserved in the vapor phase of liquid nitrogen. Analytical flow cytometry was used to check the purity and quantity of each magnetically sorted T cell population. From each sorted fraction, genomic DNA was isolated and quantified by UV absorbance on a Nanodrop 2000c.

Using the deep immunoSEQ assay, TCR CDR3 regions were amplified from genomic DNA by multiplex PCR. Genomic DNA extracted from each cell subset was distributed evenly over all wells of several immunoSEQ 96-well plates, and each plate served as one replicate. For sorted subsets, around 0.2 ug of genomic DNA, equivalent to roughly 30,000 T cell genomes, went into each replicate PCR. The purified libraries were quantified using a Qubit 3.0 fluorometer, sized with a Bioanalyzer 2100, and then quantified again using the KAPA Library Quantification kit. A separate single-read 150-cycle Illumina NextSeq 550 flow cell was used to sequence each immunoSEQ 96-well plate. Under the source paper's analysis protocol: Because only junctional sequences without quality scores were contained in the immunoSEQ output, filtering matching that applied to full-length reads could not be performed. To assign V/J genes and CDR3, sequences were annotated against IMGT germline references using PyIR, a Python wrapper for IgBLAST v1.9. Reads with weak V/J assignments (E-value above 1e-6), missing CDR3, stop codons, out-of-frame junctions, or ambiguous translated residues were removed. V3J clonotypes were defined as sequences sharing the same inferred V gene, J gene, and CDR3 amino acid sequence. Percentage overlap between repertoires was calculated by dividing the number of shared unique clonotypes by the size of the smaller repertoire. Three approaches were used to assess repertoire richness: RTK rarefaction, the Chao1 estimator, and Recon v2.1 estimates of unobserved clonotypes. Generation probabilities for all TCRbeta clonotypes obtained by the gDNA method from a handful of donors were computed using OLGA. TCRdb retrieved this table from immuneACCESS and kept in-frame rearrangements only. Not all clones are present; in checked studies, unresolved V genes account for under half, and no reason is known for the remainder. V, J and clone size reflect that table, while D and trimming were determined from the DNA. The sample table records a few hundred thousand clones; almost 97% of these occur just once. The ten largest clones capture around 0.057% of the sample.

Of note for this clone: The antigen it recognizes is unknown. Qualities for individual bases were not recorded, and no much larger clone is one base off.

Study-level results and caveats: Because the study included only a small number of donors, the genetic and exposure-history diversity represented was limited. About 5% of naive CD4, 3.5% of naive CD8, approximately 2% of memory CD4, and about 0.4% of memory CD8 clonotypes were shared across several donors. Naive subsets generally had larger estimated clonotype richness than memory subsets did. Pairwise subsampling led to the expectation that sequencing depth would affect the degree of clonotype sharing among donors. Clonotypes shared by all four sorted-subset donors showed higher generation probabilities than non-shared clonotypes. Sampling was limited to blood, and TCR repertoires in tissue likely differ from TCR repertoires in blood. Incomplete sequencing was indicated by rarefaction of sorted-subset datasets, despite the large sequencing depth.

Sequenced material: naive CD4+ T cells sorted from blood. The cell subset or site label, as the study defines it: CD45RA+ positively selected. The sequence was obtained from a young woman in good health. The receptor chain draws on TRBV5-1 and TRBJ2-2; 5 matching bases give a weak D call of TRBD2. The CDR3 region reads CASSLIYGGNTGELFF. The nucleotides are TGCGCCAGCAGCTTGATTTACGGAGGGAACACCGGGGAGCTGTTTTTT.